This TCR beta chain was recovered during a study of blood T cell repertoires in COVID-19. This CDR3 has 16 residues. Looked up from germline, CDR1 is SGHTA and CDR2 is FQGNSA. V shed 3 bases and J shed 2 bases, with 14 bases lying between them. TCRdb's copy holds only in-frame clones and misses some; the assay was immunoSEQ multiplex PCR. The table lists about 380,000 clones, around 90% of them singletons. This clone was observed a handful of times. This TCR came from a woman between 18 and 30 years old who had recovered from COVID-19. This chain joins TRBV7-2 and TRBJ2-1, with D tentatively TRBD1 (6 bases). Sequenced: PBMCs or T cells enriched from blood (not recorded which). The CDR3 reads CASSLVGGAPYNEQFF. The CDR3 DNA reads TGTGCCAGCAGCTTGGTTGGGGGCGCACCCTACAATGAGCAGTTCTTC. Full variable domain (rest looked up from reference TRBV7-2 and TRBJ2-1): GAGVSQSPSNKVTEKGKDVELRCDPISGHTALYWYRQSLGQGLEFLIYFQGNSAPDKSGLPSDRFSAERTGGSVSTLTIQRTQQEDSAVYLCASSLVGGAPYNEQFFGPGTRLTVL.